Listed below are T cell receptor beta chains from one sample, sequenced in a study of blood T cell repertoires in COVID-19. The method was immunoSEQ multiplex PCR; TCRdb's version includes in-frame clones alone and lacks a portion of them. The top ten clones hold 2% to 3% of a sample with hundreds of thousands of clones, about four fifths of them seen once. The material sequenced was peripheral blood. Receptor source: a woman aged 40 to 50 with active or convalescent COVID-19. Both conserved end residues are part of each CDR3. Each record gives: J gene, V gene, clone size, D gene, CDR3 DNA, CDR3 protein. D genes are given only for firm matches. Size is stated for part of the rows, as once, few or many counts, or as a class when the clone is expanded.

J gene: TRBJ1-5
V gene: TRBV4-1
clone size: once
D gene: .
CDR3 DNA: TGCGCCAGCAGCCAAGATGGGCCAGGGTCAGGCAATCAGCCCCAGCATTTT
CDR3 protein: CASSQDGPGSGNQPQHF

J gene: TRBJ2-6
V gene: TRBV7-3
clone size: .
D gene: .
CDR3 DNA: TGTGCCAGCAGCTTTGTTAATACTGGCTCTGGGGCCAACGTCCTGACTTTC
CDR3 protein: CASSFVNTGSGANVLTF

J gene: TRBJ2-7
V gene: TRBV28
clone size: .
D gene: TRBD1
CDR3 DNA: TGTGCCAGCAGTTCTCCCGGACAGGGCTACGAGCAGTACTTC
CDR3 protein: CASSSPGQGYEQYF

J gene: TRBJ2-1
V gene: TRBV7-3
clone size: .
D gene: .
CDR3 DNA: TGTGCCAGCAGCTTAATGGCAGCCTACAATGAGCAGTTCTTC
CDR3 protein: CASSLMAAYNEQFF

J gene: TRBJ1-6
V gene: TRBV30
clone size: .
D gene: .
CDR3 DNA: TGTGCCTGGAGCAAGACACCGAATAATTCACCCCTCCACTTT
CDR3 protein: CAWSKTPNNSPLHF

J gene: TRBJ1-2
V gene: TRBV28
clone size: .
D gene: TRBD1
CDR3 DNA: TGTGCCAGCAGCCCACAGGGGGCTGGGTATGGCTACACCTTC
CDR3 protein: CASSPQGAGYGYTF

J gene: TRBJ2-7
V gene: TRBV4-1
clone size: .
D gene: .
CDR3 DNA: TGCGCCAGCAGCCAAGTAGGAGGGACAGAGTTCGGGGATAACTACTACGAGCAGTACTTC
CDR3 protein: CASSQVGGTEFGDNYYEQYF

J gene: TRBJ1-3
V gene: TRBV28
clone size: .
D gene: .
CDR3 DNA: TGTACCAGCAGTTACACCGTGACGGGATTCTCTGGAAACACCATATATTTT
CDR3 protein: CTSSYTVTGFSGNTIYF

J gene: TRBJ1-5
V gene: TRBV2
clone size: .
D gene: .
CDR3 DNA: TGTGCCAGCACCAATCCGGTCCCTTCAAATCAGCCCCAGCATTTT
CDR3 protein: CASTNPVPSNQPQHF

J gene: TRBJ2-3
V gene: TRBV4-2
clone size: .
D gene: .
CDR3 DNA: TGTGCCAGCAGCCGCTCGGCGGTAGCCACTAGCACAGATACGCAGTATTTT
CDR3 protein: CASSRSAVATSTDTQYF

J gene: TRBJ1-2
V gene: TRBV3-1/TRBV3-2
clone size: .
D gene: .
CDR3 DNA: TGTGCCAGCAGCCAAGATACTCGGGACTATGGCTACACCTTC
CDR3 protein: CASSQDTRDYGYTF

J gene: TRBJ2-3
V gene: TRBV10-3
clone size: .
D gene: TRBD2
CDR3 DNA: TGTGCCATCAGTGAATTCGGACTAGCGGGAGGGAGTGGGACAGATACGCAGTATTTT
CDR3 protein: CAISEFGLAGGSGTDTQYF

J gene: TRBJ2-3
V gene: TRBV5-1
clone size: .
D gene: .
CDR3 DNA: TGCGCCAGCAGCGTTGGGACTCGGCAAACCACAGATACGCAGTATTTT
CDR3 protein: CASSVGTRQTTDTQYF

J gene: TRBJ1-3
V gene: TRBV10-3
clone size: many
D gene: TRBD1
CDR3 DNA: TGTGCCATCAGTGGGACAGGACTTGGAAACACCATATATTTT
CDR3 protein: CAISGTGLGNTIYF

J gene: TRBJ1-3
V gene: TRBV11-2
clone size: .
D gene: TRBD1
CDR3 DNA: TGTGCCAGCAGCGGACGGGGGCTCCAGGGGGCGGATGGAAACACCATATATTTT
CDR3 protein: CASSGRGLQGADGNTIYF

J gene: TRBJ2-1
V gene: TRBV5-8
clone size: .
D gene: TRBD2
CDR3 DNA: TGTGCCAGCAGCCTTACCTCGACTAGCGGCTTCTACAATGAGCAGTTCTTC
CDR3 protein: CASSLTSTSGFYNEQFF

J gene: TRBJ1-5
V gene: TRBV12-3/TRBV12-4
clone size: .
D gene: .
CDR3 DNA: TGTGCCAGCAGTTTAGCGCTAAATCAGCCCCAGCATTTT
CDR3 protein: CASSLALNQPQHF

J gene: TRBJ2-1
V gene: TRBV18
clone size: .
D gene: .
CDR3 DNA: TGTGCCAGCTCACCAGTAGCCAGGGCTCAAGCCTTTGAGCAGTTCTTC
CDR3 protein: CASSPVARAQAFEQFF

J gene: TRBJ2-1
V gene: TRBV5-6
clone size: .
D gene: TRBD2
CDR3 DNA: TGTGCCAGCAGCTTGGGTAGCGGGGGGGCCTATGAGCAGTTCTTC
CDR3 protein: CASSLGSGGAYEQFF

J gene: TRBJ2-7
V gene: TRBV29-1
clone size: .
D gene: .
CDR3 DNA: TGCAGCGTTGAAACTGGGAGTCACTACGAGCAGTACTTC
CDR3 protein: CSVETGSHYEQYF

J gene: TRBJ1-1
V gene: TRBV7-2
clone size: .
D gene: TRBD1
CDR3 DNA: TGTGCCAGCAGCTTGACCGGGACAGGGAGGACTGAAGCTTTCTTT
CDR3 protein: CASSLTGTGRTEAFF

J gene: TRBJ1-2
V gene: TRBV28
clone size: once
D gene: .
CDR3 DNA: TGTGCCAGCTTTGGGGCAGGGGATGGCTACACCTTC
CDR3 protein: CASFGAGDGYTF

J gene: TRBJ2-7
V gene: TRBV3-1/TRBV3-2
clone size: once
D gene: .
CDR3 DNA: TGTGCCAGCAGCCCCCTGGCCGAGCAGTACTTC
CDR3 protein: CASSPLAEQYF

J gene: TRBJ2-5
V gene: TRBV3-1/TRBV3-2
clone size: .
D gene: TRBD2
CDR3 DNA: TGTGCCAGCAGCCAATGGTCCGGGACTAGCTATATCCCGGAGACCCAGTACTTC
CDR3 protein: CASSQWSGTSYIPETQYF

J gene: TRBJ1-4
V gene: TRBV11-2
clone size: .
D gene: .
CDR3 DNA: TGTGCCAGCAGCTTAGATCGCAGGGTTGGAGAAAAACTGTTTTTT
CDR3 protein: CASSLDRRVGEKLFF

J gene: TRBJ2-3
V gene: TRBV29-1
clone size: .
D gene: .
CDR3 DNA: TGCAGCGTTGAGGTTAGCGGCACAGATACGCAGTATTTT
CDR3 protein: CSVEVSGTDTQYF

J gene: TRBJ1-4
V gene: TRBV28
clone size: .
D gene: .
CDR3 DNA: TGTGCCAGCAGTTTAGACGGGATGTATGAAAAACTGTTTTTT
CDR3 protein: CASSLDGMYEKLFF

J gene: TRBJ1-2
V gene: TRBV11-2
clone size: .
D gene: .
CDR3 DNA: TGTGCCAGCAGCTTAATGGCGGCTAGCTATGGCTACACCTTC
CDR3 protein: CASSLMAASYGYTF

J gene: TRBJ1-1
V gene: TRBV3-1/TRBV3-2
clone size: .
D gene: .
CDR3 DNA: TGTGCCAGCACCCGGGGGACTGAAGCTTTCTTT
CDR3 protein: CASTRGTEAFF

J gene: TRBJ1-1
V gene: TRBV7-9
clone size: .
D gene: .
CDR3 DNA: TGTGCCAGCAGCTCCTGGACGGCCAGAGGGACTGAAGCTTTCTTT
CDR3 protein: CASSSWTARGTEAFF

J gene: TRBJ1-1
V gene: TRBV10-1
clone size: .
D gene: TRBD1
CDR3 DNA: TGCGCCAGCAGTGCGGGGACAGAAAACACTGAAGCTTTCTTT
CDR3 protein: CASSAGTENTEAFF

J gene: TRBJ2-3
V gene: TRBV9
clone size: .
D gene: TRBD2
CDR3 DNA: TGTGCCAGCAGCGTTAGCGGGGAGGCCACAGATGCGCAGTATTTT
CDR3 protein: CASSVSGEATDAQYF

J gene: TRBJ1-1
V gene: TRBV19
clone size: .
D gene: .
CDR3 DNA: TGTGCCAGTAGTCCGAGCGTTTGGACTGAAGCTTTCTTT
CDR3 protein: CASSPSVWTEAFF

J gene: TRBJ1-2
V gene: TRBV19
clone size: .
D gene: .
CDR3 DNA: TGTGCCAGTAGTATACTCAGGGAAGGGGGACATGGCTACACCTTC
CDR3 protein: CASSILREGGHGYTF

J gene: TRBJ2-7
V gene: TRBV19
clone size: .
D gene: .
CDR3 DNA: TGTGCCACCCGTAAGGGGACTCTCTACGAGCAGTACTTC
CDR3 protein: CATRKGTLYEQYF

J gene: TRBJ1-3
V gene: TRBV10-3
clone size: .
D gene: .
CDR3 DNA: TGTGCCATCGCGCCGGGGACACTCGGAAACACCATATATTTT
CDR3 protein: CAIAPGTLGNTIYF

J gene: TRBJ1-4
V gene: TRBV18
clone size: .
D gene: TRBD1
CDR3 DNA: TGTGCCAGCTCACCGGGACAGGGAAATGAAAAACTGTTTTTT
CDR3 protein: CASSPGQGNEKLFF

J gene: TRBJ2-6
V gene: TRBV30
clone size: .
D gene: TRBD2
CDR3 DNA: TGTGCCTGGGGGGCGGGGGATGGGGCCAACGTCCTGACTTTC
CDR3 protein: CAWGAGDGANVLTF

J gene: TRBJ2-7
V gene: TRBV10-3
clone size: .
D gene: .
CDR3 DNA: TGTGCCATCGCCACAGGTAATTACGAGCAGTACTTC
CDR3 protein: CAIATGNYEQYF

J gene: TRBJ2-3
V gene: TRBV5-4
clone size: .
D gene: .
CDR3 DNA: TGTGCCAGCAGCGTCTCTAGCGCAGTGTCAGATACGCAGTATTTT
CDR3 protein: CASSVSSAVSDTQYF

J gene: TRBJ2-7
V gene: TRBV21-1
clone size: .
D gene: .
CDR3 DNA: TGTGCCAGCAGCAAAGCGCGGACAGGGGGCTCCTTAAAATCCTACGAGCAGTACTTC
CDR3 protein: CASSKARTGGSLKSYEQYF

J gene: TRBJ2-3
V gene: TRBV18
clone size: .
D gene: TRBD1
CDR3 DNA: TGTGCCAGCTCAACCTTGACAGGGGCTAGCACAGATACGCAGTATTTT
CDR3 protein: CASSTLTGASTDTQYF

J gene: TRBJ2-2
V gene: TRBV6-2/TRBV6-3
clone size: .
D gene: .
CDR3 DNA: TGTGCCAGCAGTTTGAGAGGGGAGCTGTTTTTT
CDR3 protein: CASSLRGELFF

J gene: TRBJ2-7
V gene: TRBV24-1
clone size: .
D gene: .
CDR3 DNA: TGTGCCACCAGGGGCCGGGGCTCCTACGAGCAGTACTTC
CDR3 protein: CATRGRGSYEQYF

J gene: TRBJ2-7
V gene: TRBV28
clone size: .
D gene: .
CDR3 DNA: TGTGCCAGCAGCGACCCAGATACCCGGGACGGGAGCTCCTACGAGCAGTACTTC
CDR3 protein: CASSDPDTRDGSSYEQYF